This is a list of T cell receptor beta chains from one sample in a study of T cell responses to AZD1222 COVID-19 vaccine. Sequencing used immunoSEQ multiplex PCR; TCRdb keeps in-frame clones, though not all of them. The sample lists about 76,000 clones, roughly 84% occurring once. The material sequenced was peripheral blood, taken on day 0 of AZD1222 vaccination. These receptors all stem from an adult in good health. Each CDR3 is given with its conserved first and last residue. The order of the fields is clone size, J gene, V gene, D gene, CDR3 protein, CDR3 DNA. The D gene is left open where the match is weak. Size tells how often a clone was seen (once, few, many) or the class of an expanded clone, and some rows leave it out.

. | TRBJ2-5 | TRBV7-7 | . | CASSFVHGETQYF | TGTGCTAGCAGCTTTGTTCACGGGGAGACCCAGTACTTC
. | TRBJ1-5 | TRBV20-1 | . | CSASKTELNQPQHF | TGCAGTGCTAGTAAGACGGAACTTAATCAGCCCCAGCATTTT
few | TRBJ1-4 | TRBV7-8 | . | CASSQSPGSTSGKLFF | TGTGCCAGCTCACAATCACCAGGGTCGACGTCTGGAAAACTGTTTTTT
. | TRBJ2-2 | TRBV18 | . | CASSEGWNTGELFF | TGTGCCAGCTCAGAGGGCTGGAACACCGGGGAGCTGTTTTTT
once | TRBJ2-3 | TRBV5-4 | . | CASSPVGGRRTDTQYF | TGTGCCAGCAGCCCAGTTGGGGGACGGAGAACAGATACGCAGTATTTT
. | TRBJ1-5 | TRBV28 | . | CASSFGISNQPQHF | TGTGCCAGCAGTTTCGGGATTAGCAATCAGCCCCAGCATTTT
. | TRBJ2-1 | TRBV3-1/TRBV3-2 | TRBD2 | CASNRAGEDNEQFF | TGTGCCAGCAATCGAGCGGGAGAGGACAATGAGCAGTTCTTC
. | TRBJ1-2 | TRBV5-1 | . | CASSLAGTAAGYGYTF | TGCGCCAGCAGCTTGGCCGGGACGGCTGCGGGTTATGGCTACACCTTC
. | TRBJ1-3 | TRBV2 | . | CASSATGNTIYF | TGTGCCAGCAGTGCGACCGGAAACACCATATATTTT
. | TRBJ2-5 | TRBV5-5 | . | CASSSIPGAGQETQYF | TGTGCCAGCAGCTCAATCCCGGGTGCGGGACAAGAGACCCAGTACTTC
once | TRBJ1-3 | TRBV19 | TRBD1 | CASSSQGVSSGNTIYF | TGTGCCAGTAGTTCCCAGGGGGTGAGCTCTGGAAACACCATATATTTT
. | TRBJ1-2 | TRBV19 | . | CASSSRTYGYTF | TGTGCCAGTAGTAGCCGGACGTATGGCTACACCTTC
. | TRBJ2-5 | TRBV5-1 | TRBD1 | CASSSRQGLSQETQYF | TGCGCCAGCAGTTCTAGACAGGGGTTATCCCAAGAGACCCAGTACTTC
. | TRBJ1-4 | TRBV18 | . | CASSPSLGQTTNEKLFF | TGTGCCAGCTCACCATCTCTGGGACAAACAACTAATGAAAAACTGTTTTTT
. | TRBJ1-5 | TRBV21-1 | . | CASSPDSNQPQHF | TGTGCCAGCAGCCCGGATAGCAATCAGCCCCAGCATTTT
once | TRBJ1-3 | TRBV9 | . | CASSVQGGNTIYF | TGTGCCAGCAGCGTCCAGGGAGGAAACACCATATATTTT